Included here is one T cell receptor (beta chain) sequence, with context. Some clones are missing from TCRdb's copy, which holds only in-frame ones; the method was immunoSEQ multiplex PCR. The repertoire has about 390,000 clones, around nine tenths of them found once; the top ten carry approximately 10%. The entry originates in a study of blood T cell repertoires in COVID-19. This CDR3 contains 14 residues. Germline loops: CDR1 MNHEY, CDR2 SVGAGI. The V gene lost 2 bases and the J gene lost 5 bases, with 13 bases spanning the gap. The chain links TRBV6-5 to TRBJ2-7; D unresolved. This receptor was taken from a woman aged 45-65 years who had recovered from COVID-19. Sequencing was performed on PBMCs or T cells enriched from blood (not recorded which). In DNA form, the CDR3 reads TGTGCCAGCAGTTACGCCCTAACCCCCAACGAGCAGTACTTC. This gives the protein CASSYALTPNEQYF.